The 6 T cell receptor beta chains below all came from one sample that was sequenced in a study of blood T cell repertoires in COVID-19. The data were produced by immunoSEQ multiplex PCR, yet TCRdb's version contains in-frame clones alone and is incomplete. The table shows under 200,000 clones, with about four fifths occurring only once. Source material: PBMCs or T cells enriched from blood (not recorded which). The source is a woman aged 45-65 years in a cohort exposed to, infected with or recovered from COVID-19 (not recorded which).

The rearrangement uses TRBV7-2 and TRBJ1-1; D possibly corresponds to TRBD1 (6 bases). This CDR3 has 14 amino acids. Germline V gene data show CDR1 as SGHTA and CDR2 as FQGNSA. V lost 4 bases to trimming and J lost 3 bases, with 12 bases between them. CDR3 nucleotide sequence: TGTGCCAGCAGCTCCAACACAGGGTACACTGAAGCTTTCTTT. Amino acid sequence: CASSSNTGYTEAFF.

J is TRBJ2-1 and V is TRBV2; D is undetermined. Germline lookup yields CDR1 SNHLY and CDR2 FYNNEI. The CDR3 is 12 residues long. V lost 4 bases and J lost 10, with 11 bases in between. CDR3 nucleotide sequence: TGTGCCAGCAGTGTCGGTTTCGCCGAGCAGTTCTTC. Translated: CASSVGFAEQFF.

This sequence joins TRBV28 and TRBJ2-3; 9 nucleotides agree with TRBD2. The J segment lost 5 bases and the V segment lost 6 bases, leaving 9 bases of the junction unmatched. The CDR3 extends over 15 amino acids. Germline-derived CDR1 and CDR2 are MDHEN and SYDVKM. The CDR3 sequence: CASRGERGERDTQYF. CDR3 sequence (DNA): TGTGCCAGCAGAGGCGAGCGGGGGGAGAGAGATACGCAGTATTTT.

J is TRBJ1-3 and V is TRBV6-1, with D uncertain. The CDR3 spans 17 residues. The V end lost 2 bases, the J end lost 0 bases, and 14 bases lay between the germline ends. Germline V gene lookup returns CDR1 MNHNS and CDR2 SASEGT. In nucleotides, the CDR3 is TGTGCCAGCAGTGAACTCCGCCTTACCAGCTCTGGAAACACCATATATTTT. Translated, it gives CASSELRLTSSGNTIYF.

The CDR3: CASSQDAGPNQPQHF. The CDR3 nucleotides read TGTGCCAGCAGCCAAGACGCAGGGCCCAATCAGCCCCAGCATTTT. V gene TRBV3-1 (or the pseudogene TRBV3-2) combines with J gene TRBJ1-5; D may be TRBD1 (5 bases). Germline loops: CDR1 LGHDT, CDR2 YNNKEL (reference sequence). The V and J ends lost 0 bases and 3 bases respectively, with 9 bases between them. The CDR3 totals 15 residues.

Only a few counts were recorded for this clone. The V and J genes are TRBV7-9 and TRBJ1-1; D unresolved. V was trimmed by 5 bases and J by 1 base, leaving 11 bases between them. CDR1 SEHNR and CDR2 FQNEAQ come from the germline V gene (reference sequence). This CDR3 has 14 amino acids. This CDR3 reads CASSPPSGNTEAFF. CDR3 bases: TGTGCCAGCAGCCCCCCGTCAGGGAACACTGAAGCTTTCTTT.